One sample yielded the 7 T cell receptor beta chains listed below, sequenced in a study of T cells in narcolepsy. The method was immunoSEQ multiplex PCR; TCRdb's version includes in-frame clones alone and lacks a portion of them. The profile shows tens of thousands of clones, about 91% of them singletons. Sequencing used CD45RA- memory CD4+ T cells from PBMCs. Receptors originate from a human donor with narcolepsy.

The rearrangement joins TRBV28 to TRBJ2-7; possibly TRBD2 for D (6 bases). Germline CDR1 and CDR2: MDHEN and SYDVKM. V was shortened by 3 bases and J by 3 bases, with 21 bases between the two germline ends. The CDR3 is 17 amino acids. CDR3 DNA: TGTGCCAGCAGTTTGGACCTTTCGGGGGTAAGGAGCTACGAGCAGTACTTC. Amino acid sequence: CASSLDLSGVRSYEQYF.

This clone was seen a handful of times. The chain joins TRBV7-2 to TRBJ2-1; 7 bases fit TRBD1. The CDR3 covers 15 residues. The trim removed 5 bases at V and 6 bases at J, leaving 10 bases unmatched. CDR1 and CDR2 from the germline V gene are SGHTA and FQGNSA. The CDR3: CASSNRDSISNEQFF. CDR3 nucleotides: TGTGCCAGCAGCAACCGGGACAGCATCTCCAATGAGCAGTTCTTC. Complete variable domain (other parts from reference TRBV7-2 and TRBJ2-1): GAGVSQSPSNKVTEKGKDVELRCDPISGHTALYWYRQSLGQGLEFLIYFQGNSAPDKSGLPSDRFSAERTGGSVSTLTIQRTQQEDSAVYLCASSNRDSISNEQFFGPGTRLTVL.

The chain employs TRBV6-5 and TRBJ1-5, with 8 positions matching TRBD1. Germline V lookup: CDR1 MNHEY, CDR2 SVGAGI. The CDR3 has 14 residues. The V and J ends lost 10 bases and 1 base, in that order; junction bases with no gene match: 6. The CDR3 here is CAIRQGKSNQPQHF. In nucleotides, the CDR3 is TGTGCCATCCGACAGGGGAAGAGCAATCAGCCCCAGCATTTT.

The chain uses TRBV7-2 and TRBJ2-5; D possibly corresponds to TRBD1 (6 bases). The CDR3 is 14 residues long. The V end lost 4 bases, the J end lost 4 bases, and 13 bases lay between the germline ends. CDR1 is SGHTA and CDR2 is FQGNSA in the germline V gene. The CDR3 protein is CASSSARGVETQYF. The CDR3 DNA follows: TGTGCCAGCAGCTCAGCCAGGGGCGTAGAGACCCAGTACTTC. Supplemented by reference TRBV7-2 and TRBJ2-5, the full variable domain reads GAGVSQSPSNKVTEKGKDVELRCDPISGHTALYWYRQSLGQGLEFLIYFQGNSAPDKSGLPSDRFSAERTGGSVSTLTIQRTQQEDSAVYLCASSSARGVETQYFGPGTRLLVL.

This chain connects TRBV18 to TRBJ1-1; no clear D gene. Trimming stripped 3 bases from V and 2 bases from J, with 13 bases between. The CDR3 is 15 amino acids. The germline V gene encodes CDR1 KGHSH and CDR2 LQKENI. The CDR3 region is CASSPVGEVNTEAFF. DNA of the CDR3: TGTGCCAGCTCACCGGTGGGTGAGGTCAACACTGAAGCTTTCTTT.

V is TRBV5-1 and J is TRBJ1-1; D unclear. Germline CDR1 is SGHRS and CDR2 is YFSETQ. With 2 bases removed from V and 4 bases from J, the gap between germline ends came to 12 bases. The length of the CDR3 is 14 residues. This CDR3 is CASSFRSTGTEAFF. For the CDR3, the DNA is TGCGCCAGCAGCTTCCGGTCCACTGGCACTGAAGCTTTCTTT. Supplemented by reference TRBV5-1 and TRBJ1-1, the full variable domain reads KAGVTQTPRYLIKTRGQQVTLSCSPISGHRSVSWYQQTPGQGLQFLFEYFSETQRNKGNFPGRFSGRQFSNSRSEMNVSTLELGDSALYLCASSFRSTGTEAFFGQGTRLTVV.

The chain combines TRBV6-1 with TRBJ1-2; D may be TRBD1 (5 bases). V was trimmed by 8 bases and J by 4 bases, leaving 14 bases between them. The CDR3 runs 13 residues. Germline CDR1 and CDR2: MNHNS and SASEGT. The CDR3, as DNA: TGTGCCAGCGTGGGTCAGGGACTCTATGGCTACACCTTC. Protein: CASVGQGLYGYTF.